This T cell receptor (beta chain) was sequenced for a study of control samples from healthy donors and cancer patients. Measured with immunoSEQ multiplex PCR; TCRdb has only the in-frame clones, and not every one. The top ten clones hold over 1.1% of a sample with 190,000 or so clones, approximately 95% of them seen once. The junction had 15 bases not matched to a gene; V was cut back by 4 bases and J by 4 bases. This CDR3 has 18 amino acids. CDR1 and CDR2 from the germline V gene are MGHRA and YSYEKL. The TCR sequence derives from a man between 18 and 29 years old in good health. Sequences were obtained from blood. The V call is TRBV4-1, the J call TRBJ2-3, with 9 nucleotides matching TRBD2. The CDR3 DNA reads TGCGCCAGCAGCCTTCCGCAAGGTAGCGGGGGTGCGGCAGATACGCAGTATTTT. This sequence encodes CASSLPQGSGGAADTQYF.